This TCR beta chain was found in a study of blood T cells in healthy people across ages. Alongside a J-beta primer mix, a sample-barcoded 5' primer served in a second PCR lasting roughly 7 to 12 cycles. TCRdb re-derived calls from the 5' RACE reads in MiXCR, one entry per CDR3 protein. This table holds 650,000 to 1,000,000 distinct CDR3 sequences, about 36% found once. PBMCs numbering at least 7 million were isolated per sample. Extraction yielded at least 5 micrograms of total RNA per sample. This clonotype was counted a few times. Germline V gene data show CDR1 as DFQATT and CDR2 as SNEGSKA (reference sequence). The CDR3 totals 17 residues. V lost 0 bases to trimming and J lost 4 bases; unmatched junction nucleotides: 7.

What was sequenced was blood. The chain combines TRBV20-1 with TRBJ2-1; 12 bases map to TRBD2. This clonotype originated in a man between 18 and 35 years old in good health. The CDR3 nucleotides are TGCAGTGCTAGAGACCCGACTAGCGGGGGCCCGTACAATGAGCAGTTCTTC. It translates to CSARDPTSGGPYNEQFF.